This entry is about one T cell receptor beta chain. The assay was immunoSEQ multiplex PCR, and TCRdb's table has in-frame clones only and misses some. The sample includes about 11,000 clones, 82% of them seen just once. These data are taken from a study of follicular helper T cells after annual influenza vaccination. Between the trimmed V and J ends, which lost 5 bases and 0 bases, there was a span of 13 bases. Germline V gene data show CDR1 as SGHTA and CDR2 as FQGNSA. The CDR3 is 16 amino acids. The V and J genes are TRBV7-2 and TRBJ1-4; a weak D match, TRBD1 (6 bases). The material sequenced was CXCR5- memory CD4+ T cells sorted from blood, taken 6 weeks after influenza vaccination. This receptor was obtained from an adult who received the influenza vaccine. CDR3 sequence: CASSIWGQATNEKLFF. In DNA form, the CDR3 reads TGTGCCAGCAGCATTTGGGGGCAGGCAACTAATGAAAAACTGTTTTTT.